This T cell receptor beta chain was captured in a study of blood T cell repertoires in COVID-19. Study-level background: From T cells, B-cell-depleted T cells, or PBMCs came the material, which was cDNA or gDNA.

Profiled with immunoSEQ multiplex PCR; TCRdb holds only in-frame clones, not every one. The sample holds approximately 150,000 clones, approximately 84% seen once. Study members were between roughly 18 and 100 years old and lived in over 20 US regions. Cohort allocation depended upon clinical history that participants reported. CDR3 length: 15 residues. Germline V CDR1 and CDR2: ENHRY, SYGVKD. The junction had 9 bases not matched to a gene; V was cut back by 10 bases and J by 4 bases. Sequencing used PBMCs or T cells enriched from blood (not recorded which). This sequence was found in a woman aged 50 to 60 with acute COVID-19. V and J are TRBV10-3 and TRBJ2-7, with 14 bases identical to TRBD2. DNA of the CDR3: TGTGCCACGGGACTAGCGGGAGATTCGCCTTACGAGCAGTACTTC. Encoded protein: CATGLAGDSPYEQYF.